This T cell receptor (beta chain) stems from a study of tumor and adjacent non-tumor tissue in lung cancer. Study context: The cohort had about twelve adenocarcinoma, 2 squamous cell and 1 small cell patients.

TCRbeta libraries were built with three rounds of nested PCR, modified from ARM-PCR. TCRdb independently ran MiXCR on the multiplex PCR reads; one entry per CDR3 protein. This sample carries over 35,000 distinct CDR3 sequences, 60% of them seen once, and the ten largest clones take roughly 42%. To note about this clonotype: The junction departs from the called germline gene at one end, perhaps through a read error.

No cell sorting was done before RNA was extracted from the tissue. Distant lung tissue was collected more than 3 cm away from the tumor edge. CDR1 SQVTM and CDR2 ANQGSEA come from the germline V gene. The CDR3 runs 13 residues. The receptor's source is a man between 50 and 59 years old with non-small cell lung cancer. Sequenced sample: distant non-tumor lung tissue. The rearrangement uses TRBV29-1 and TRBJ2-1; 8 bases map to TRBD1. The CDR3 loop reads CSAEKQGDNEQFF. CDR3 in DNA: TGCAGCGCTGAAAAACAGGGGGACAATGAGCAGTTCTTC.